Listed below are T cell receptor beta chains from one sample, sequenced in a study of CD8 T cells in ankylosing spondylitis. TCRdb re-called the 5' RACE reads with MiXCR, one entry per CDR3 protein. The profile shows 200,000 to 250,000 distinct CDR3 sequences, more than 25% of them singletons. Specimen: blood, either unsorted or a sorted T cell fraction (not recorded which). Receptors were obtained from a male donor with ankylosing spondylitis or in good health (not recorded which). Both conserved end residues are trimmed from each CDR3.

TRBJ1-2 TRBV9 ASSAKGGPWGYT
TRBJ2-7 TRBV15 ATMGPPYEEQY
TRBJ2-5 TRBV12-3/TRBV12-4 ASSFSRQETQY
TRBJ2-1 TRBV4-1 ASSQVAGGPNEQF
TRBJ2-5 TRBV5-1 ASRVAGQTRETQY
TRBJ2-7 TRBV9 ASSTGQEPYEQY
TRBJ2-7 TRBV7-8 ASSLAADSGGYEQY
TRBJ2-2 TRBV10-3 AISESGETGELF
TRBJ2-7 TRBV7-2 ASSLGTDSYEQY
TRBJ1-1 TRBV12-3/TRBV12-4 ASTSADRRDTEAF
TRBJ2-7 TRBV4-2 ASSQGHYSYEQY
TRBJ2-3 TRBV20-1 SALGQSNIGPSTDTQY
TRBJ2-1 TRBV24-1 ATSDVGLAEQF
TRBJ2-3 TRBV12-3/TRBV12-4 ATMGLAVHTQY
TRBJ2-3 TRBV12-3/TRBV12-4 ASSPRLLAGGVRDTQY